The clone carrying this TCR beta chain was detected ten times or more. With 10-nucleotide random UMIs, 5'RACE was used to make the cDNA. Every sequencing run generated in excess of 160 million TCR-beta sequences. These sequences covered 15-18 subjects. TCRdb recomputed calls from the 5' RACE reads with MiXCR, one row per CDR3 protein. The sample holds approximately 50,000 distinct CDR3 sequences, 6.5% to 8.5% seen once. This specimen belongs to a study of neurological immune-mediated disorders. Time point reported: longitudinal time-point 3. This CDR3 has 13 residues. V was clipped by 3 bases and J by 9 bases, with 12 bases between them. Germline lookup yields CDR1 SGHTA and CDR2 FQGTGA.

This chain connects TRBV7-3 to TRBJ2-1, with no clear D. Sequences were obtained from PBMCs. The receptor was derived from a woman aged 40 to 50 in good health. CDR3: CASSFDPSVEQFF. The CDR3 DNA sequence: TGTGCCAGCAGCTTCGATCCGTCGGTTGAGCAGTTCTTC.